Shown below are 11 T cell receptor beta chains from a single sample sequenced in a study of Ad26.COV2.S vaccination and SARS-CoV-2 variants. The table came from immunoSEQ multiplex PCR; TCRdb's copy has only in-frame clones and leaves some out. This table holds hundreds of thousands of clones, around 92% found once. The input for sequencing was peripheral blood, taken after recovery from COVID-19. The source of these receptors is a human donor who had recovered from COVID-19.

The chain uses TRBV25-1 and TRBJ1-4; TRBD1 might be the D (6 bases). The germline V gene encodes CDR1 MGHDK and CDR2 SYGVNS. The CDR3 is made up of 15 amino acids. Trimming cost V 1 base and J 7 bases, with 13 bases left between them. This CDR3 is CASSEWRGYAEKLFF. The CDR3 nucleotides are TGTGCCAGCAGTGAATGGAGGGGGTACGCTGAAAAACTGTTTTTT.

The chain combines TRBV19 with TRBJ2-5, with a possible D match to TRBD1 (6 bases). CDR3 size: 14 residues. Trimming took off 11 bases at V and 1 base at J, with 17 bases between the two ends. From germline, CDR1 is LNHDA and CDR2 SQIVND (reference sequence). CDR3 protein: CAAGDTYFQETQYF. The CDR3, as DNA: TGTGCCGCCGGGGACACCTACTTCCAAGAGACCCAGTACTTC.

Notes on this clone: One end of the junction is discordant with germline, which a read error may explain. The V and J genes are TRBV2 and TRBJ2-4; a possible D gene is TRBD2 (6 bases). The CDR3 consists of 12 residues. Germline lookup yields CDR1 SNHLY and CDR2 FYNNEI. The CDR3 DNA sequence: TGTGCCAGCAGTGAAGTTGAGGGGAGGTGGTGCTTC. This encodes CASSEVEGRWCF.

V and J are TRBV25-1 and TRBJ2-5; D perhaps matches TRBD2 (5 bases). The CDR3 is 12 residues long. CDR1 is MGHDK and CDR2 is SYGVNS in the germline V gene. Trimming took off 5 bases at V and 3 bases at J, with 7 bases between the two ends. CDR3 coding DNA: TGTGCCAGCAGTCCCGGGGAAGAGACCCAGTACTTC. It is translated as CASSPGEETQYF. The entire variable domain, with the rest obtained from reference TRBV25-1 and TRBJ2-5, is as follows: EADIYQTPRYLVIGTGKKITLECSQTMGHDKMYWYQQDPGMELHLIHYSYGVNSTEKGDLSSESTVSRIRTEHFPLTLESARPSHTSQYLCASSPGEETQYFGPGTRLLVL.

J is TRBJ2-3 and V is TRBV9; no firm D call. The V end was cut by 2 bases, the J end by 1 base, with 11 bases between. Germline V gene data show CDR1 as SGDLS and CDR2 as YYNGEE. This CDR3 spans 15 amino acids. CDR3 nucleotides: TGTGCCAGCAGCGTGTCCCGGGTGGGCACAGATACGCAGTATTTT. Residues: CASSVSRVGTDTQYF.

The chain is built from TRBV6-6 and TRBJ2-7; possible D gene TRBD1, 5 bases. Germline assignment: CDR1 MNHNY and CDR2 SVGAGI (reference sequence). The CDR3 length is 13 residues. Trimming took off 0 bases at V and 3 bases at J, with 6 bases between the two ends. The CDR3 protein is CASSYSDSYEQYF. The CDR3 bases are TGTGCCAGCAGTTACTCCGACAGCTACGAGCAGTACTTC.

The chain is built from TRBV6-6 and TRBJ1-5; D is perhaps TRBD1 (6 bases). V lost 5 bases to trimming and J lost 2 bases, with 22 bases between them. CDR3 length equals 18 residues. CDR1 and CDR2 (germline): MNHNY, SVGAGI (reference sequence). CDR3 nucleotide sequence: TGTGCCAGCAGTCAAAGAACAGGGATCGGGGCTGGCAATCAGCCCCAGCATTTT. Translation: CASSQRTGIGAGNQPQHF.

The chain joins TRBV10-1 to TRBJ2-1, with 7 bases fitting TRBD2. The V and J ends lost 0 bases and 10 bases, in that order; junction bases with no gene match: 12. Germline CDR1 and CDR2: WNHNN and SYGVQD (reference sequence). The CDR3 runs to 16 residues. The CDR3 region is CASSESLELAKDEQFF. DNA for the CDR3: TGCGCCAGCAGTGAGTCTCTCGAACTAGCGAAAGACGAGCAGTTCTTC.

This clone was counted once. This chain uses TRBV6-6 with TRBJ1-2; D gene ambiguous. The CDR3 has 13 amino acids. The V gene lost 6 bases and the J gene lost 8 bases, with 16 bases spanning the gap. CDR1 is MNHNY, CDR2 SVGAGI, per germline (reference sequence). The CDR3 nucleotides are TGTGCCAGCAGCGGGCCCGGTGATTGGGGCTACACCTTC. Amino acid sequence: CASSGPGDWGYTF.

The chain combines TRBV5-1 with TRBJ1-4; D gene unclear. Germline assignment: CDR1 SGHRS and CDR2 YFSETQ. V lost 0 bases, J lost 7 bases, and 7 bases lay in between. The CDR3 has 13 residues. The CDR3 protein is CASSLGFGEKLFF. The CDR3 DNA follows: TGCGCCAGCAGCTTGGGCTTCGGTGAAAAACTGTTTTTT. Filled out from reference TRBV5-1 and TRBJ1-4, the complete variable domain reads KAGVTQTPRYLIKTRGQQVTLSCSPISGHRSVSWYQQTPGQGLQFLFEYFSETQRNKGNFPGRFSGRQFSNSRSEMNVSTLELGDSALYLCASSLGFGEKLFFGSGTQLSVL.

This clone was seen only once. V and J are TRBV6-5 and TRBJ1-2; no firm D call. With 3 bases removed from V and 3 bases from J, the gap between germline ends came to 11 bases. CDR1 is MNHEY, CDR2 SVGAGI, per germline. The CDR3 loop spans 14 amino acids. CDR3 loop: CASSYGEVDYGYTF. Here the CDR3 DNA reads TGTGCCAGCAGTTATGGGGAGGTTGACTATGGCTACACCTTC.